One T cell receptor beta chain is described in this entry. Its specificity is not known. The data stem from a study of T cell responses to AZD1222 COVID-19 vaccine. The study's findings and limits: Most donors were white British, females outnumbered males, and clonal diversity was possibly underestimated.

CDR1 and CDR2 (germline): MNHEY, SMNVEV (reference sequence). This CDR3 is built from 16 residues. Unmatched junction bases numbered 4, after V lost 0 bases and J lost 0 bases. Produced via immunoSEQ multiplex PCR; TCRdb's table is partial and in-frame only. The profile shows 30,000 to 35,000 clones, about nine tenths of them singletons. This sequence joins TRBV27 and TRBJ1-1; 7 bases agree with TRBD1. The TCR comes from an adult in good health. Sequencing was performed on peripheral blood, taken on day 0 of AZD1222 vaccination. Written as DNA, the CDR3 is TGTGCCAGCAGTTTATCGGCGACAGGGTTGAACACTGAAGCTTTCTTT. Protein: CASSLSATGLNTEAFF.